This T cell receptor beta chain was found in a study of siplizumab effects on memory and regulatory T cells. General study findings and limits: The apparent diversity of naive T cells exceeded that of memory cells, and naive T cells seemed to make a major contribution to the alloresponse.

This clone was observed a few times. The antigen is unknown. Germline loops: CDR1 SGHVS, CDR2 FQNEAQ. The CDR3 is 14 residues long. Trimming took 5 bases from V and 0 from J, leaving 8 bases between them. This table comes from immunoSEQ multiplex PCR, and its TCRdb copy is limited to in-frame clones, with some not included. The table has approximately 94,000 clones, 75% to 95% seen once. The sequence was obtained from a human donor in good health. The material sequenced was CD4+ T cells sorted from blood. This chain connects TRBV7-8 to TRBJ1-5; no clear D. The CDR3 region has the DNA TGTGCCAGCAGCCCCGGCAGTAGCAATCAGCCCCAGCATTTT. Its protein product is CASSPGSSNQPQHF.